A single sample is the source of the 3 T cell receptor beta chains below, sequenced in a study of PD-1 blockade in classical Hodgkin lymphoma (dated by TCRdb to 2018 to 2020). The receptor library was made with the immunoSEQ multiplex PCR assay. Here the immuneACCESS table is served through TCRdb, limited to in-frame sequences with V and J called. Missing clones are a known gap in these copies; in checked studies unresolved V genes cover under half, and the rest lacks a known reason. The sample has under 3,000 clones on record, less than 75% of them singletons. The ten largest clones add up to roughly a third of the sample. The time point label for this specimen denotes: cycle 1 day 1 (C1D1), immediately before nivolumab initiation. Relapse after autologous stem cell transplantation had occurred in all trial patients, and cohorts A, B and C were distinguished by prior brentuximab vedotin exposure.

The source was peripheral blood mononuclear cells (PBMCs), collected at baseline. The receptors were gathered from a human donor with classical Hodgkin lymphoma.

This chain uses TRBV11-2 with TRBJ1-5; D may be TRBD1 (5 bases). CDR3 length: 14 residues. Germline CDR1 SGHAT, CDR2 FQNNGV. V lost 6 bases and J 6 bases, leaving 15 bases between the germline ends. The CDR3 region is CASRAIGAGQPQHF. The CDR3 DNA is TGTGCCAGCAGGGCTATAGGGGCTGGTCAGCCCCAGCATTTT.

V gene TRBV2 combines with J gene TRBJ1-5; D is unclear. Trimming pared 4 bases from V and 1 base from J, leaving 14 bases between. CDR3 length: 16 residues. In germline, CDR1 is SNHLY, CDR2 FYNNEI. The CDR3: CASSGRGRYSNQPQHF. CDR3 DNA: TGTGCCAGCAGTGGAAGAGGCAGGTACAGCAATCAGCCCCAGCATTTT.

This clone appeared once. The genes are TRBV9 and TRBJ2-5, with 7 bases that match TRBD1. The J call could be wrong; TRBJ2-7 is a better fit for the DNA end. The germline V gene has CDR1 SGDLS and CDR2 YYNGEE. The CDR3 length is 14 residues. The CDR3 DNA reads TGTGCCAGCAGCGTCGGGGACAGACCCTACGAGCAGTACTTC. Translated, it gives CASSVGDRPYEQYF.